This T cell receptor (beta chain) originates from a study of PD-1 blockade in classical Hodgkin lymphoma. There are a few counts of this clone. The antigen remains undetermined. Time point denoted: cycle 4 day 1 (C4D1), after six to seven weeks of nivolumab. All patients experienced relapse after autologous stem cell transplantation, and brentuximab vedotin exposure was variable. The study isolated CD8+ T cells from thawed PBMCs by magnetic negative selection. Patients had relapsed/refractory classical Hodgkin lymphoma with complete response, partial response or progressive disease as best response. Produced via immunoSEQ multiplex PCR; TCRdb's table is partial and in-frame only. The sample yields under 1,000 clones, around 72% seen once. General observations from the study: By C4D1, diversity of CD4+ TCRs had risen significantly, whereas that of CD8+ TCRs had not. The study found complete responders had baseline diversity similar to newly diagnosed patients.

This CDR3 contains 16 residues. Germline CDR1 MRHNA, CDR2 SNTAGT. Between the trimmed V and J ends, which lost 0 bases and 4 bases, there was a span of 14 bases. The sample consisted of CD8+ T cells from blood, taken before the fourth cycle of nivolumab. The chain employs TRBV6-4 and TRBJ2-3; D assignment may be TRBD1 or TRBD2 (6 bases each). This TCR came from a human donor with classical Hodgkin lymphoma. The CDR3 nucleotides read TGTGCCAGCAGTGACTCGAGTGGGGGGCCGGCAGATACGCAGTATTTT. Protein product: CASSDSSGGPADTQYF.